This T cell receptor (beta chain) emerged from a study of T cells in Graves' hyperthyroidism and ophthalmopathy. This clonotype was counted ten times or more. The V gene's germline CDR1 is LNHNV and CDR2 YYDKDF (reference sequence). The CDR3 is 13 residues long. The V gene lost 3 bases and the J gene lost 0 bases, with 5 bases spanning the gap. The CDR3 regions of TCR beta were amplified from RNA transcripts. The TCR CDR3 was amplified in a first-round RT-PCR using the HTBI primer set. Each CDR3 protein is one row after TCRdb ran MiXCR on the multiplex PCR reads. The sample carries approximately 610,000 distinct CDR3 sequences, approximately 15% recorded once.

The sample comprised blood. This receptor was obtained from a woman aged 35 to 49 with Graves' ophthalmopathy. This chain connects TRBV15 to TRBJ1-1; no reliable D call. CDR3 bases: TGTGCCACCAGCAGGCGCATGAACACTGAAGCTTTCTTT. Translation: CATSRRMNTEAFF.